The clone carrying this T cell receptor beta chain came up a few times. The V and J ends lost 4 bases and 0 bases respectively, with 13 bases between them. The CDR3 extends over 16 amino acids. The germline CDR1 and CDR2 sequences are SGDLS and YYNGEE. The sample comes from a study of T-cell reconstitution after alpha-beta-depleted transplantation in children. Unique molecular identifiers were used in preparing the TCRbeta library. Each CDR3 protein gets one entry after TCRdb re-called the PCR reads with MiXCR. The sample consists of about 980,000 distinct CDR3 sequences, roughly 31% of them appearing once.

The origin of this receptor is a boy younger than two who had a stem cell transplant for SCID, so the T cells may come from the graft donor. The chain employs TRBV9 and TRBJ2-2, with a tentative D call TRBD2 (5 bases). Sequencing was performed on PBMCs, mostly from graft donor cells, taken 360 days after TCRalphabeta/CD19-depleted stem cell transplant. This CDR3 reads CASSTAAKSNTGELFF. The CDR3 bases are TGTGCCAGCAGCACAGCGGCTAAGTCGAACACCGGGGAGCTGTTTTTT.